The 9 T cell receptor beta chains below were found in one sample sequenced in a study of cytomegalovirus exposure and HLA in healthy donors. Primers included in the PCR were 60 Vbeta and 13 Jbeta primers. Sequenced by immunoSEQ multiplex PCR; TCRdb stores in-frame clones only, minus some. The repertoire holds about 83,000 clones, about four fifths seen once, with around 1.8% in the top ten. Material for sequencing was PBMCs. The receptors come from a woman in her twenties or thirties in good health and CMV-seronegative.

The CDR3 DNA is TGTGCCAGCAGTTTACTAGCGGGAGCAACAAGCGAGCAGTACTTC. Encoded protein: CASSLLAGATSEQYF. The chain joins TRBV6-6 to TRBJ2-7; 11 nucleotides agree with TRBD2. Germline CDR1 and CDR2: MNHNY and SVGAGI (reference sequence). The length of the CDR3 is 15 residues. J gave up 6 bases and V 4 bases, and 8 bases lay outside the gene matches.

The rearrangement links TRBV15 to TRBJ1-6; D perhaps matches TRBD1 (5 bases). The CDR3 runs to 17 residues. The V gene's germline CDR1 is LNHNV and CDR2 YYDKDF (reference sequence). V shed 2 bases and J shed 7 bases, with 18 bases lying between them. CDR3 amino acids: CATSRSQTALINSPLHF. DNA for the CDR3: TGTGCCACCAGCAGATCTCAGACAGCGTTGATCAATTCACCCCTCCACTTT.

The sample holds one count of this clone. This rearrangement joins TRBV25-1 to TRBJ1-5; 7 positions match TRBD1. From germline, CDR1 is MGHDK and CDR2 SYGVNS. Trimming cost V 0 bases and J 12 bases; bases outside gene matches: 8. CDR3 length equals 14 residues. CDR3 coding DNA: TGTGCCAGCAGTGAATATGGAGGGGGCGGCGACCAGCATTTT. This sequence encodes CASSEYGGGGDQHF.

Remarks on this clone: Different DNA sequences within this sample yield the same CDR3. The chain joins TRBV5-1 to TRBJ2-2; D is ambiguous. CDR1 is SGHRS and CDR2 is YFSETQ in the germline V gene. The CDR3 has 15 residues. V was clipped by 0 bases and J by 4 bases, with 10 bases between them. The CDR3 region is CASSLDPGTTGELFF. CDR3 bases: TGCGCCAGCAGCTTGGACCCAGGTACCACCGGGGAGCTGTTTTTT.

This chain uses TRBV7-9 with TRBJ2-2; 8 bases match TRBD1. This CDR3 is 18 amino acids long. Germline V lookup: CDR1 SEHNR, CDR2 FQNEAQ (reference sequence). With V trimmed by 5 bases and J by 6 bases, 17 bases remained unmatched. CDR3 loop: CASSALMGPDRESGELFF. CDR3 coding DNA: TGTGCCAGCAGCGCCCTAATGGGGCCGGACAGGGAATCCGGGGAGCTGTTTTTT.

This sequence joins TRBV18 and TRBJ2-4, with a weak D call TRBD1 (5 bases). The CDR3 covers 16 residues. Looked up from germline, CDR1 is KGHSH and CDR2 is LQKENI. Deletions cut 3 bases from V and 7 bases from J, with 19 bases between. This chain's CDR3 is CASSPRLDGAGNIQYF. The CDR3 DNA is TGTGCCAGCTCACCGAGGCTTGATGGGGCCGGGAACATTCAGTACTTC.

The chain is built from TRBV7-2 and TRBJ2-3, with TRBD1 identical over 9 bases. Germline trimming cut 5 bases from V and 2 bases from J; bases unmatched to any gene: 8. Germline V CDR1 and CDR2: SGHTA, FQGNSA. The CDR3 contains 16 residues. The CDR3 DNA sequence: TGTGCCAGCAGCCACCCGACAGGGGGTTTCACAGATACGCAGTATTTT. The encoded protein is CASSHPTGGFTDTQYF.

The chain combines TRBV7-2 with TRBJ1-1, with D possibly being TRBD1 (6 bases). This CDR3 region has 15 residues. Germline lookup yields CDR1 SGHTA and CDR2 FQGNSA. Trimming stripped 5 bases from V and 3 bases from J, with 16 bases between. The CDR3 DNA reads as TGTGCCAGCAGCAAATACAGGGTTTCGGACACTGAAGCTTTCTTT. It yields the protein CASSKYRVSDTEAFF. Using reference TRBV7-2 and TRBJ1-1 for the parts outside the CDR3, the full variable domain is GAGVSQSPSNKVTEKGKDVELRCDPISGHTALYWYRQSLGQGLEFLIYFQGNSAPDKSGLPSDRFSAERTGGSVSTLTIQRTQQEDSAVYLCASSKYRVSDTEAFFGQGTRLTVV.

The gene calls are TRBV16 and TRBJ1-5; TRBD1 aligns across 9 bases. V dropped 4 bases and J dropped 5; count of bases not matched to a gene: 9. Germline V gene lookup returns CDR1 KGHSY and CDR2 FQNENV. The CDR3 is 16 amino acids. The CDR3 protein is CASSPPGTGIHQPQHF. CDR3 bases: TGTGCCAGCAGCCCTCCCGGGACAGGGATTCATCAGCCCCAGCATTTT.